The clone carrying this TCR beta chain has a single count. Antigen: not known. The data derive from a study of OX40 agonist ivuxolimab in advanced cancers. Study-level information: Patients received ivuxolimab, an agonistic anti-OX40 (CD134) antibody.

Clones were sequenced by immunoSEQ multiplex PCR, and TCRdb holds only the in-frame ones, with some missing. This table holds about 60,000 clones, roughly 84% found once. Findings and limits, study-wide: Both blood CD4+ and CD8+ T cells showed clonal growth by week 6 at 0.1 to 3.0 mg/kg. No determination was made of the antigen specificity of the expanded peripheral T cells.

The CDR3 consists of 12 residues. Germline CDR1 and CDR2: SGHNT and YENEEA. Trimming cost V 4 bases and J 9 bases; bases outside gene matches: 2. This chain uses TRBV11-3 with TRBJ2-1, with TRBD1 matching over 8 bases. This receptor was taken from an adult with an advanced solid tumor such as melanoma, head and neck, liver or kidney cancer. The sample was CD4+ or CD8+ T cells sorted from blood, taken in a trial of the OX40 agonist ivuxolimab. The CDR3 reads CASSSTGAEQFF. For the CDR3, the DNA is TGTGCCAGCAGCTCGACAGGGGCTGAGCAGTTCTTC.